These 26 T cell receptor beta chains originate from one sample sequenced in a study of blood T cell repertoires in COVID-19. Profiled with immunoSEQ multiplex PCR; TCRdb holds only in-frame clones, not every one. This table holds about 45,000 clones, about 83% found once. The specimen sequenced was peripheral blood. These receptors all stem from a man at least 80 years old in a cohort sampled during active COVID-19.

The chain couples TRBV4-2 to TRBJ2-3; 14 nucleotides agree with TRBD2. This CDR3 spans 18 amino acids. The trim removed 4 bases at V and 0 bases at J, leaving 6 bases unmatched. The germline gives CDR1 LGHNA, CDR2 YNFKEQ. CDR3 in DNA: TGTGCCAGCAGCCCCCGACTAGCGGGGGGGTCTAGCACAGATACGCAGTATTTT. Translated: CASSPRLAGGSSTDTQYF.

The chain couples TRBV6-5 to TRBJ2-7, with D tentatively TRBD2 (6 bases). The germline V gene encodes CDR1 MNHEY and CDR2 SVGAGI. The V gene lost 6 bases and the J gene lost 0 bases, with 15 bases spanning the gap. The CDR3 consists of 15 residues. The CDR3 bases are TGTGCCAGCAGCGTCACTAGCACTAGCTCCTACGAGCAGTACTTC. This codes for CASSVTSTSSYEQYF.

The sample holds many counts of this clone. The chain carries TRBV28 and TRBJ2-7; D ambiguous. CDR1 and CDR2 (germline): MDHEN, SYDVKM. The CDR3 sequence is 13 residues long. The germline V and J ends were trimmed by 2 bases and 4 bases, with 9 bases remaining between them. In DNA form, the CDR3 reads TGTGCCAGCAGTTTAATTGTCGGGTACGAGCAGTACTTC. This gives the protein CASSLIVGYEQYF.

The rearrangement uses TRBV29-1 and TRBJ1-4, with 8 bases lining up with TRBD1. In germline, CDR1 is SQVTM, CDR2 ANQGSEA. The CDR3 extends over 13 amino acids. After removal of 7 bases from V and 8 bases from J, the junction contained 9 bases not matched to a gene. This CDR3 is CSAMDREYEKLFF. For the CDR3, the DNA is TGCAGCGCCATGGACAGGGAATACGAAAAACTGTTTTTT. Based on the CDR3 plus reference TRBV29-1 and TRBJ1-4, the full variable domain is SAVISQKPSRDICQRGTSLTIQCQVDSQVTMMFWYRQQPGQSLTLIATANQGSEATYESGFVIDKFPISRPNLTFSTLTVSNMSPEDSSIYLCSAMDREYEKLFFGSGTQLSVL.

J is TRBJ1-2 and V is TRBV28, with a tentative D call TRBD1 (5 bases). The V gene's germline CDR1 is MDHEN and CDR2 SYDVKM. CDR3 size: 14 residues. V lost 5 bases to trimming and J lost 2 bases, with 12 bases between them. The CDR3 loop reads CASSKPRGNYGYTF. CDR3 sequence (DNA): TGTGCCAGCAGTAAGCCGCGGGGGAACTATGGCTACACCTTC.

The chain has TRBV2 and TRBJ1-2; 7 nucleotides match TRBD1. Germline lookup yields CDR1 SNHLY and CDR2 FYNNEI. Trimming cost V 6 bases and J 5 bases; bases outside gene matches: 6. The CDR3 sequence is 13 residues long. CDR3 DNA: TGTGCCAGCAGCCAACAGGGGAAGTATGGCTACACCTTC. The encoded protein is CASSQQGKYGYTF.

This chain's CDR3 is CASSLAGASYGYTF. As DNA, the CDR3 is TGTGCCAGCAGTTTGGCAGGGGCTAGCTATGGCTACACCTTC. The chain uses TRBV28 and TRBJ1-2; perhaps TRBD1 as D (6 bases). V was shortened by 3 bases and J by 4 bases, with 12 bases between the two germline ends. The CDR3 has 14 amino acids. The germline V gene has CDR1 MDHEN and CDR2 SYDVKM.

This clone was recorded once. The V and J genes are TRBV4-1 and TRBJ2-1; 9 nucleotides align to TRBD1. CDR1 MGHRA and CDR2 YSYEKL come from the germline V gene. The V segment lost 0 bases and the J segment 6 bases; nucleotides outside the gene matches: 6. The CDR3 covers 16 residues. In DNA form, the CDR3 reads TGCGCCAGCAGCCAAGAAGGACAGGGGTGGGTCAATGAGCAGTTCTTC. Its translation: CASSQEGQGWVNEQFF.

V is TRBV5-1 and J is TRBJ2-6; TRBD1 matches 9 bases. J gave up 0 bases and V 6 bases, and 10 bases lay outside the gene matches. The V gene's germline CDR1 is SGHRS and CDR2 YFSETQ. The CDR3 runs 18 residues. This CDR3 reads CASTKQGALTSGANVLTF. CDR3 DNA: TGCGCCAGCACCAAACAGGGGGCCCTTACCTCTGGGGCCAACGTCCTGACTTTC.

The genes are TRBV18 and TRBJ2-3; weak D call: TRBD2 (6 bases). V was pared by 3 bases and J by 6 bases, with 13 bases between. The CDR3 is made up of 14 amino acids. CDR1 KGHSH and CDR2 LQKENI come from the germline V gene. DNA of the CDR3: TGTGCCAGCTCACCTTTTGGGGGGTCGGATACGCAGTATTTT. Translating it yields CASSPFGGSDTQYF.

This rearrangement joins TRBV27 to TRBJ1-6; TRBD1 aligns across 12 bases. The V gene end was trimmed by 4 bases and the J gene end by 7 bases; junction bases not matched to a gene: 5. Germline CDR1 is MNHEY and CDR2 is SMNVEV (reference sequence). CDR3 size: 16 residues. CDR3 in amino acids: CASSSPGQGANSPLHF. The CDR3 DNA reads as TGTGCCAGCAGTTCACCGGGACAGGGGGCGAATTCACCCCTCCACTTT.

The rearrangement links TRBV5-1 to TRBJ2-1; 12 nucleotides agree with TRBD2. CDR3 length: 15 amino acids. Germline V gives CDR1 SGHRS, CDR2 YFSETQ. The V gene end was trimmed by 4 bases and the J gene end by 9 bases; junction bases not matched to a gene: 8. CDR3 residues: CASSASGRATGEQFF. The CDR3 bases are TGCGCCAGCAGCGCTAGCGGGAGGGCTACAGGTGAGCAGTTCTTC. Looking up the rest from reference TRBV5-1 and TRBJ2-1 gives the full variable domain: KAGVTQTPRYLIKTRGQQVTLSCSPISGHRSVSWYQQTPGQGLQFLFEYFSETQRNKGNFPGRFSGRQFSNSRSEMNVSTLELGDSALYLCASSASGRATGEQFFGPGTRLTVL.

Only a few counts were recorded for this clone. V and J are TRBV6-2 or TRBV6-3 and TRBJ1-1, with TRBD1 identical over 9 bases. V was clipped by 4 bases and J by 10 bases; unmatched bases: 4. Germline V gene sequence: CDR1 MNHEY, CDR2 SVGEGT. This CDR3 region has 12 residues. CDR3 residues: CASSWGQGGAFF. CDR3 nucleotides: TGTGCCAGCAGTTGGGGACAGGGTGGAGCTTTCTTT.

The rearrangement links TRBV27 to TRBJ1-1, with TRBD1 identical over 8 bases. Germline CDR1 is MNHEY and CDR2 is SMNVEV (reference sequence). The CDR3 totals 13 residues. V shed 10 bases and J 1 base; nucleotides not matched to a gene: 5. CDR3 amino acids: CATQDRANTEAFF. Written as DNA, the CDR3 is TGTGCCACCCAGGACAGGGCGAACACTGAAGCTTTCTTT.

This chain joins TRBV5-4 and TRBJ2-1, with D tentatively TRBD2 (5 bases). Looked up from germline, CDR1 is SGHNT and CDR2 is YYREEE (reference sequence). The CDR3 has 17 amino acids. Between the trimmed V and J ends, which lost 0 bases and 3 bases, there was a span of 16 bases. The DNA for the CDR3 is TGTGCCAGCAGCTTGGGGGGTCGTGGGGAGAGCTACAATGAGCAGTTCTTC. It specifies CASSLGGRGESYNEQFF. Complete variable domain (other parts from reference TRBV5-4 and TRBJ2-1): ETGVTQSPTHLIKTRGQQVTLRCSSQSGHNTVSWYQQALGQGPQFIFQYYREEENGRGNFPPRFSGLQFPNYSSELNVNALELDDSALYLCASSLGGRGESYNEQFFGPGTRLTVL.

The chain joins TRBV29-1 to TRBJ1-3; no reliable D call. The CDR3 loop spans 13 amino acids. Germline values: CDR1 SQVTM, CDR2 ANQGSEA. Trimming stripped 6 bases from V and 0 bases from J, with 9 bases between. CDR3 sequence: CSVATSSGNTIYF. The CDR3 DNA reads TGCAGCGTCGCGACATCCTCTGGAAACACCATATATTTT.

This chain connects TRBV10-1 to TRBJ1-1; TRBD1 aligns across 7 bases. Per the germline V gene, CDR1 is WNHNN and CDR2 is SYGVQD (reference sequence). The CDR3 extends over 13 amino acids. The V gene end was trimmed by 6 bases and the J gene end by 1 base; junction bases not matched to a gene: 2. Here the CDR3 reads CASRRTGNTEAFF. CDR3 DNA sequence: TGCGCCAGCAGGCGGACAGGGAACACTGAAGCTTTCTTT.

The V gene is TRBV2, the J gene TRBJ2-1; 11 bases fit TRBD2. In germline, CDR1 is SNHLY, CDR2 FYNNEI. The CDR3 is 15 amino acids. V was clipped by 5 bases and J by 2 bases; unmatched bases: 2. The CDR3 is CASSSSGGAYNEQFF. In DNA form, the CDR3 reads TGTGCCAGCAGTAGTAGCGGGGGGGCCTACAATGAGCAGTTCTTC.

This clone has only a few counts. The V gene is TRBV5-1, the J gene TRBJ2-2; possibly TRBD1 for D (5 bases). The V end was cut by 1 base, the J end by 6 bases, with 19 bases between. Germline CDR1 SGHRS, CDR2 YFSETQ. This CDR3 has 17 residues. CDR3 sequence (DNA): TGCGCCAGCAGCTTGTCTATGTGGGGCGTAAGCTCCGGGGAGCTGTTTTTT. The encoded protein is CASSLSMWGVSSGELFF.

The V and J genes are TRBV4-2 and TRBJ1-2; possible D gene TRBD1, 5 bases. Germline assignment: CDR1 LGHNA and CDR2 YNFKEQ. The CDR3 has 15 amino acids. Trimming cost V 1 base and J 0 bases, with 9 bases left between them. CDR3 protein: CASSQVGVSNYGYTF. The CDR3, as DNA: TGTGCCAGCAGCCAAGTAGGGGTATCTAACTATGGCTACACCTTC.

This clone is categorized as medium-sized. The J gene is TRBJ2-7, the V gene TRBV18, with D uncertain. CDR3 length: 16 amino acids. V lost 6 bases to trimming and J lost 3 bases, with 21 bases between them. The germline V gene encodes CDR1 KGHSH and CDR2 LQKENI. CDR3 sequence (DNA): TGTGCCAGCTCCCTTGGAACAGAGCTCTCGGTCTACGAGCAGTACTTC. Amino acid sequence: CASSLGTELSVYEQYF.

This rearrangement joins TRBV5-1 to TRBJ2-2; 13 nucleotides match TRBD2. The ends lost 4 bases at V and 2 bases at J; junction bases unmatched: 8. Germline CDR1 reads SGHRS; CDR2 reads YFSETQ. The CDR3 extends over 18 amino acids. The chain's CDR3 is CASSRTSGSSLNTGELFF. The CDR3 nucleotides read TGCGCCAGCAGCCGGACTAGCGGGAGTTCCCTAAACACCGGGGAGCTGTTTTTT.

The chain uses TRBV29-1 and TRBJ1-5; D is unclear. V dropped 4 bases and J dropped 2 bases, with 6 bases sitting between them. Germline lookup yields CDR1 SQVTM and CDR2 ANQGSEA. The CDR3 has 12 residues. CDR3 protein: CSVGQGNQPQHF. CDR3 nucleotide sequence: TGCAGCGTTGGACAAGGCAATCAGCCCCAGCATTTT.

The chain employs TRBV9 and TRBJ1-2; D ambiguous. Germline V lookup: CDR1 SGDLS, CDR2 YYNGEE. The CDR3 is made up of 14 amino acids. Trimming stripped 3 bases from V and 3 bases from J, with 12 bases between. DNA for the CDR3: TGTGCCAGCAGCGCTTCCGGGATCCACTATGGCTACACCTTC. This translates into CASSASGIHYGYTF.

The V gene is TRBV28, the J gene TRBJ2-1; 8 bases fit TRBD2. With 3 bases clipped from V and 7 bases from J, the junction kept 5 bases outside the gene matches. This CDR3 comprises 14 residues. Germline values: CDR1 MDHEN, CDR2 SYDVKM. DNA of the CDR3: TGTGCCAGCAGTTTTATCCGGGAGGGAAATGAGCAGTTCTTC. Translated: CASSFIREGNEQFF.

The rearrangement links TRBV10-3 to TRBJ1-2; 7 bases align to TRBD1. Germline V gene sequence: CDR1 ENHRY, CDR2 SYGVKD. The CDR3 sequence is 11 residues long. V shed 11 bases and J 8 bases; nucleotides not matched to a gene: 8. CDR3 sequence (DNA): TGTGCCGTTGGACAGGATCAGGGCTACACCTTC. This sequence encodes CAVGQDQGYTF.